This T cell receptor (beta chain) comes out of a study of blood T cell repertoires in COVID-19. Whole-study context: Sites across the United States, Italy and Spain contributed samples from acute and convalescent COVID-19. From T cells, B-cell-depleted T cells, or PBMCs came the material, which was cDNA or gDNA.

Sequencing used immunoSEQ multiplex PCR; TCRdb keeps in-frame clones, though not all of them. This sample has 120,000 to 150,000 clones, with 75% to 90% found just once. The CDR3 length is 16 residues. The ends lost 4 bases at V and 5 bases at J; junction bases unmatched: 11. Germline V gives CDR1 SGHRS, CDR2 YFSETQ. The clonotype was recovered from a man between 45 and 60 years old who had recovered from COVID-19. The rearrangement uses TRBV5-1 and TRBJ2-5, with TRBD2 identical over 10 bases. Sequencing used peripheral blood. The CDR3 spells CASSPAGGPLSETQYF. The CDR3 nucleotides are TGCGCCAGCAGCCCAGCGGGGGGGCCTTTATCGGAGACCCAGTACTTC.